One and the same sample provided the 18 T cell receptor beta chains below, sequenced in a study of T cell repertoires in ileal Crohn's disease. Time point reported: neoterminal ileum biopsy at postoperative endoscopy, about 6 months after surgery. The assay was immunoSEQ multiplex PCR, and TCRdb's table has in-frame clones only and misses some. The data hold about 4,500 clones, with 82% observed a single time. The sample comprised ileal tissue. These receptors came from an adult with Crohn's disease.

This clone has just one count. V is TRBV7-2 and J is TRBJ2-5, with D unclear. Looked up from germline, CDR1 is SGHTA and CDR2 is FQGNSA. The CDR3 is 12 residues long. V lost 2 bases and J 5 bases, leaving 6 bases between the germline ends. The CDR3 DNA reads as TGTGCCAGCAGCTTATCCCGGGAGACCCAGTACTTC. Translated: CASSLSRETQYF.

The chain recombines TRBV7-2 with TRBJ2-7; D ambiguous. The germline V gene has CDR1 SGHTA and CDR2 FQGNSA. Trimming removed 1 base from V and 0 bases from J, with 10 bases in between. CDR3 length equals 15 residues. CDR3 residues: CASSLGHSNSYEQYF. The CDR3 coding sequence is TGTGCCAGCAGCTTAGGACACTCTAACTCCTACGAGCAGTACTTC.

V is TRBV6-4 and J is TRBJ2-3; perhaps TRBD2 as D (6 bases). Germline loops: CDR1 MRHNA, CDR2 SNTAGT. This CDR3 is built from 15 residues. V was pared by 3 bases and J by 6 bases, with 16 bases between. CDR3 coding DNA: TGTGCCAGCAGTGAAGCAACGGGAGAGCACGATACGCAGTATTTT. It specifies CASSEATGEHDTQYF.

The V call is TRBV7-2, the J call TRBJ1-3, with unresolved D. The CDR3 spans 14 residues. Between the trimmed V and J ends, which lost 7 bases and 0 bases, there was a span of 10 bases. The germline V gene encodes CDR1 SGHTA and CDR2 FQGNSA. The CDR3 DNA is TGTGCCAGCACTCGCATCAACTCTGGAAACACCATATATTTT. It codes for CASTRINSGNTIYF.

The chain recombines TRBV4-3 with TRBJ2-1, with 10 bases identical to TRBD2. This CDR3 is built from 16 residues. V trimming: 5 bases; J trimming: 4 bases; junction bases outside the gene matches: 8. Germline values: CDR1 LGHNA, CDR2 YSLEER. This CDR3 reads CASSDEAGGSYNEQFF. As DNA, the CDR3 is TGCGCCAGCAGCGACGAAGCGGGAGGGTCTTACAATGAGCAGTTCTTC.

By share, this clone ranks as large (0.1 to 1%). The chain links TRBV5-1 to TRBJ1-3; TRBD1 might be the D (6 bases). The V and J ends lost 4 bases and 4 bases respectively, with 15 bases between them. Germline V gene sequence: CDR1 SGHRS, CDR2 YFSETQ. CDR3 length: 15 amino acids. The CDR3 sequence: CASSPENRVGNTIYF. The CDR3 DNA reads as TGCGCCAGCAGCCCGGAAAACAGGGTGGGAAACACCATATATTTT. The full variable domain, in which reference TRBV5-1 and TRBJ1-3 provide the parts outside the CDR3, is KAGVTQTPRYLIKTRGQQVTLSCSPISGHRSVSWYQQTPGQGLQFLFEYFSETQRNKGNFPGRFSGRQFSNSRSEMNVSTLELGDSALYLCASSPENRVGNTIYFGEGSWLTVV.

The chain links TRBV7-2 to TRBJ1-5; D might be TRBD1 (5 bases). This CDR3 is 13 amino acids long. Germline assignment: CDR1 SGHTA and CDR2 FQGNSA. The V end lost 4 bases, the J end lost 6 bases, and 10 bases lay between the germline ends. This CDR3 reads CASSYSRVQPQHF. In DNA form, the CDR3 reads TGTGCCAGCAGCTATTCCAGGGTTCAGCCCCAGCATTTT.

The chain combines TRBV21-1 with TRBJ1-2. TRBV21-1 is a pseudogene segment. The CDR3 consists of 15 residues. The CDR3 DNA is TGTGCCAGCCCCGGGCCCCGGGGGAGGAACTATGGCTACACCTTC. Amino acids: CASPGPRGRNYGYTF.

In this sample, this clone turned up once. The chain couples TRBV6-1 to TRBJ2-2; tentative D call: TRBD2 (7 bases). Germline-derived CDR1 and CDR2 are MNHNS and SASEGT. This CDR3 region has 15 residues. Trimming removed 7 bases at V and 6 bases at J, with 18 bases between. CDR3 nucleotide sequence: TGTGCCAGCATCCCGGCGGGGGCGGTGGCCGGGGAGCTGTTTTTT. This sequence encodes CASIPAGAVAGELFF.

This chain uses TRBV4-3 with TRBJ2-2; the D is unclear. Trimming took 0 bases from V and 13 from J, leaving 24 bases between them. Germline loops: CDR1 LGHNA, CDR2 YSLEER. The CDR3 is 17 amino acids. CDR3 nucleotides: TGCGCCAGCAGCCAAGAAAGTGCGAGATCCCTACCCAGTGGGCTGTTTTTT. Protein: CASSQESARSLPSGLFF.

The rearrangement links TRBV7-2 to TRBJ2-6; D remains unclear. The CDR3 spans 15 residues. The ends were cut back, 3 bases at V and 1 base at J, with 7 bases in the middle. Germline CDR1 reads SGHTA; CDR2 reads FQGNSA. CDR3 in amino acids: CASSFSPSGANVLTF. The CDR3 region has the DNA TGTGCCAGCAGCTTTTCACCGTCTGGGGCCAACGTCCTGACTTTC. Full variable domain (missing parts from reference TRBV7-2 and TRBJ2-6): GAGVSQSPSNKVTEKGKDVELRCDPISGHTALYWYRQSLGQGLEFLIYFQGNSAPDKSGLPSDRFSAERTGGSVSTLTIQRTQQEDSAVYLCASSFSPSGANVLTFGAGSRLTVL.

The chain couples TRBV7-3 to TRBJ2-3, with D tentatively TRBD2 (7 bases). Germline assignment: CDR1 SGHTA and CDR2 FQGTGA. The CDR3 consists of 16 residues. V shed 5 bases and J shed 4 bases, with 19 bases lying between them. The CDR3 DNA reads TGTGCCAGCAGCCCGAGGGGGGGGATGAGGGCAGATACGCAGTATTTT. Translated, it gives CASSPRGGMRADTQYF.

CDR3 protein: CSVAAKINEKLFF. The DNA for the CDR3 is TGCAGCGTTGCGGCAAAGATTAATGAAAAACTGTTTTTT. The chain carries TRBV29-1 and TRBJ1-4, with D unresolved. V dropped 4 bases and J dropped 4 bases, with 10 bases sitting between them. The germline V gene encodes CDR1 SQVTM and CDR2 ANQGSEA. This CDR3 has 13 residues.

The rearrangement joins TRBV7-3 to TRBJ2-1; the match to TRBD2 covers 9 bases. Per the germline V gene, CDR1 is SGHTA and CDR2 is FQGTGA. Germline trimming cut 8 bases from V and 3 bases from J; bases unmatched to any gene: 5. This CDR3 has 14 amino acids. For the CDR3, the DNA is TGTGCCAGCTCCCCGACTAGCGGCTACAATGAGCAGTTCTTC. Translated, it gives CASSPTSGYNEQFF.

This chain joins TRBV10-3 and TRBJ2-1; TRBD2 aligns across 8 bases. The CDR3 loop spans 14 amino acids. Unmatched junction bases numbered 4, after V lost 6 bases and J lost 3 bases. The germline CDR1 and CDR2 sequences are ENHRY and SYGVKD. CDR3 sequence reads: CAISSSGFYNEQFF. For the CDR3, the DNA is TGTGCCATCAGCTCTAGCGGGTTCTACAATGAGCAGTTCTTC.

V is TRBV6-1 and J is TRBJ2-7; the D gene is possibly TRBD1 (6 bases). CDR1 MNHNS and CDR2 SASEGT come from the germline V gene. The CDR3 is made up of 14 amino acids. The V and J ends lost 8 bases and 2 bases respectively, with 16 bases between them. CDR3 nucleotide sequence: TGTGCCAGCTTAACTGTACAGGGAGCCTACGAGCAGTACTTC. The encoded protein is CASLTVQGAYEQYF.

This rearrangement joins TRBV27 to TRBJ2-1; D might be TRBD2 (6 bases). Germline V gene lookup returns CDR1 MNHEY and CDR2 SMNVEV (reference sequence). This CDR3 contains 15 residues. Trimming shortened V by 7 bases and J by 0 bases, and 13 bases separated the two germline ends. Written as DNA, the CDR3 is TGTGCCAGCACCTTAGCGGCGAACTCCTACAATGAGCAGTTCTTC. This translates into CASTLAANSYNEQFF.

The V gene is TRBV19, the J gene TRBJ1-1; tentatively, D is TRBD1 (5 bases). This CDR3 comprises 16 residues. V lost 2 bases and J lost 5, with 18 bases in between. The germline V gene encodes CDR1 LNHDA and CDR2 SQIVND (reference sequence). The CDR3 DNA reads as TGTGCCAGTAGTATATTGGCCCCGGGGGGTGTAACTGAAGCTTTCTTT. As protein: CASSILAPGGVTEAFF.